These 20 T cell receptor beta chains came from one sample sequenced in a study of shared clonotypes between healthy human individuals. The naive CD8 fraction comprised CD45RO-negative cells positively selected for CCR7 and excluded terminally differentiated effector memory CD45RA+ cells. The method was immunoSEQ multiplex PCR; TCRdb's version includes in-frame clones alone and lacks a portion of them. The sample holds approximately 1.9 million clones, just over 90% seen once. The sample consisted of naive CD8+ T cells from PBMCs. These TCRs come from a man aged 18 to 35 in good health. Some clones in this sample may be carry-over from other donors' samples.

CDR3 sequence reads: CASSLNRDHYGYTF. In DNA, the CDR3 is TGTGCCAGCAGTTTAAATAGGGATCACTATGGCTACACCTTC. The rearrangement links TRBV28 to TRBJ1-2, with unresolved D. Per germline, CDR1 MDHEN and CDR2 SYDVKM. Trimming stripped 2 bases from V and 3 bases from J, with 10 bases between. CDR3 length: 14 amino acids.

The CDR3 DNA reads TGTGCCAGCAGCCAAGAAAGCCAGGGAGGGTCCACCGGGGAGCTGTTTTTT. It translates to CASSQESQGGSTGELFF. The rearrangement uses TRBV14 and TRBJ2-2; 7 bases agree with TRBD2. Germline V gene data show CDR1 as SGHDN and CDR2 as FVKESK. With 0 bases clipped from V and 4 bases from J, the junction kept 8 bases outside the gene matches. The CDR3 is 17 amino acids.

In the case of this clone: The sample holds other DNA sequences that translate to the same CDR3. The V call is TRBV5-6, the J call TRBJ2-2, with a tentative D call TRBD2 (5 bases). The germline gives CDR1 SGHDT, CDR2 YYEEEE. V lost 0 bases and J lost 2, with 5 bases in between. This CDR3 region has 14 residues. CDR3 amino acids: CASSLGTNTGELFF. The CDR3 nucleotides are TGTGCCAGCAGCTTGGGGACTAACACCGGGGAGCTGTTTTTT.

The rearrangement links TRBV27 to TRBJ1-5; D uncertain. Trimming removed 2 bases at V and 4 bases at J, with 15 bases between. Germline lookup yields CDR1 MNHEY and CDR2 SMNVEV (reference sequence). CDR3 length equals 16 residues. CDR3 bases: TGTGCCAGCAGTTTAAGTTTGGGTGCAGGAAATCAGCCCCAGCATTTT. Translating it yields CASSLSLGAGNQPQHF.

The chain has TRBV2 and TRBJ1-1; D possibly corresponds to TRBD1 (5 bases). CDR3 length: 13 amino acids. The V gene's germline CDR1 is SNHLY and CDR2 FYNNEI. Trimming cost V 6 bases and J 4 bases, with 12 bases left between them. The CDR3 DNA follows: TGTGCCAGCAGGGGCAGGGTGGGCACTGAAGCTTTCTTT. Protein sequence: CASRGRVGTEAFF. Filled out from reference TRBV2 and TRBJ1-1, the complete variable domain reads EPEVTQTPSHQVTQMGQEVILRCVPISNHLYFYWYRQILGQKVEFLVSFYNNEISEKSEIFDDQFSVERPDGSNFTLKIRSTKLEDSAMYFCASRGRVGTEAFFGQGTRLTVV.

The gene calls are TRBV6-5 and TRBJ2-1; D might be TRBD2 (5 bases). The V gene's germline CDR1 is MNHEY and CDR2 SVGAGI. Trimming stripped 0 bases from V and 10 bases from J, with 10 bases between. This CDR3 spans 13 amino acids. CDR3 loop: CASSYSNGGEQFF. CDR3 nucleotide sequence: TGTGCCAGCAGTTACTCGAACGGCGGGGAGCAGTTCTTC.

A remark on this clone: Different DNA sequences within this sample yield the same CDR3. V and J are TRBV28 and TRBJ2-1, with TRBD2 matching over 9 bases. CDR3 length: 14 amino acids. V trimming: 6 bases; J trimming: 6 bases; junction bases outside the gene matches: 6. In germline, CDR1 is MDHEN, CDR2 SYDVKM. This CDR3 is CASSSLAGFNEQFF. The CDR3 nucleotides read TGTGCCAGCAGCTCTCTAGCGGGATTCAATGAGCAGTTCTTC.

This clone was picked up one time. The gene calls are TRBV7-3 and TRBJ2-5; 16 positions match TRBD2. The V and J ends lost 3 bases and 5 bases, in that order; junction bases with no gene match: 6. The CDR3 is 17 residues long. CDR1 is SGHTA and CDR2 is FQGTGA in the germline V gene. CDR3 amino acids: CASSLGLAGGLGETQYF. CDR3 coding DNA: TGTGCCAGCAGCTTGGGACTAGCGGGAGGGTTGGGGGAGACCCAGTACTTC.

The chain combines TRBV9 with TRBJ2-7; TRBD2 aligns across 7 bases. Germline CDR1 reads SGDLS; CDR2 reads YYNGEE. J was trimmed by 5 bases and V by 4 bases; bases with no gene match: 6. The CDR3 contains 13 residues. The CDR3 is CASSLWGRDEQYF. The CDR3 region has the DNA TGTGCCAGCAGCCTTTGGGGGAGGGACGAGCAGTACTTC.

V usage is TRBV28 and J usage is TRBJ2-3, with 15 bases aligning to TRBD2. Germline V gene data show CDR1 as MDHEN and CDR2 as SYDVKM. The CDR3 contains 16 residues. The J segment lost 6 bases and the V segment lost 3 bases, leaving 4 bases of the junction unmatched. The CDR3 is CASSFGLAGGGDTQYF. For the CDR3, the DNA is TGTGCCAGCAGTTTTGGACTAGCGGGAGGGGGGGATACGCAGTATTTT.

On this clone: The same CDR3 can be traced to other DNA sequences in this sample. The chain carries TRBV5-1 and TRBJ1-1; D is unresolved. This CDR3 spans 13 amino acids. The V gene lost 5 bases and the J gene lost 1 base, with 9 bases spanning the gap. The V gene's germline CDR1 is SGHRS and CDR2 YFSETQ. In nucleotides, the CDR3 is TGCGCCAGCAGAAGCGGCGGGAACACTGAAGCTTTCTTT. This gives the protein CASRSGGNTEAFF.

The chain carries TRBV19 and TRBJ2-7; a weak D match, TRBD2 (6 bases). Per the germline V gene, CDR1 is LNHDA and CDR2 is SQIVND (reference sequence). The CDR3 totals 14 residues. Trimming pared 4 bases from V and 5 bases from J, leaving 15 bases between. CDR3 loop: CASSNPGVDNEQYF. CDR3 DNA sequence: TGTGCCAGTAGTAATCCGGGAGTTGATAACGAGCAGTACTTC. The full variable domain, in which reference TRBV19 and TRBJ2-7 provide the parts outside the CDR3, is DGGITQSPKYLFRKEGQNVTLSCEQNLNHDAMYWYRQDPGQGLRLIYYSQIVNDFQKGDIAEGYSVSREKKESFPLTVTSAQKNPTAFYLCASSNPGVDNEQYFGPGTRLTVT.

The V call is TRBV12-5, the J call TRBJ1-3, with 7 bases matching TRBD1. Trimming removed 6 bases from V and 0 bases from J; junction bases left unmatched: 5. The V gene's germline CDR1 is LGHNT and CDR2 FRNRAP. The CDR3 consists of 15 residues. The CDR3 here is CASGTGTASGNTIYF. CDR3 coding DNA: TGTGCTAGTGGCACTGGGACAGCCTCTGGAAACACCATATATTTT.

The chain combines TRBV7-9 with TRBJ2-4; no definite D call. CDR1 SEHNR and CDR2 FQNEAQ come from the germline V gene (reference sequence). Deletions cut 4 bases from V and 0 bases from J, with 13 bases between. The CDR3 is made up of 16 amino acids. For the CDR3, the DNA is TGTGCCAGCAGCTCCTCCCTACTACTAGCCAAAAACATTCAGTACTTC. Its protein product is CASSSSLLLAKNIQYF. The full variable domain, completed using reference TRBV7-9 and TRBJ2-4, is DTGVSQNPRHKITKRGQNVTFRCDPISEHNRLYWYRQTLGQGPEFLTYFQNEAQLEKSRLLSDRFSAERPKGSFSTLEIQRTEQGDSAMYLCASSSSLLLAKNIQYFGAGTRLSVL.

Concerning this clone itself: Different DNA sequences within this sample yield the same CDR3. The J gene is TRBJ2-1, the V gene TRBV4-1; D not certain. This CDR3 region has 15 residues. Looked up from germline, CDR1 is MGHRA and CDR2 is YSYEKL. V was cut by 3 bases and J by 0 bases, with 9 bases left in between. The CDR3 DNA reads as TGCGCCAGCAGCCAGGCAGGAGCCTCCTACAATGAGCAGTTCTTC. It is translated as CASSQAGASYNEQFF.

This chain connects TRBV29-1 to TRBJ2-1; D ambiguous. This CDR3 is built from 18 residues. Germline V CDR1 and CDR2: SQVTM, ANQGSEA. The V gene lost 6 bases and the J gene lost 6 bases, with 30 bases spanning the gap. The CDR3 region has the DNA TGCAGCGTAATCATACCCCGCGCGACGCCTTACACCGGCAATGAGCAGTTCTTC. Residues: CSVIIPRATPYTGNEQFF.

The rearrangement links TRBV4-3 to TRBJ2-5; D unclear. This CDR3 spans 15 amino acids. Trimming left V 1 base short and J 1 base short, with 10 bases between. Germline values: CDR1 LGHNA, CDR2 YSLEER. The CDR3 loop reads CASSQGPGSQETQYF. The CDR3 DNA follows: TGCGCCAGCAGCCAAGGTCCCGGAAGCCAAGAGACCCAGTACTTC.

The chain has TRBV7-8 and TRBJ2-7, with 11 positions matching TRBD1. The length of the CDR3 is 14 residues. The trim removed 5 bases at V and 5 bases at J, leaving 5 bases unmatched. Germline V CDR1 and CDR2: SGHVS, FQNEAQ. Here the CDR3 reads CASSPGTGGNEQYF. The CDR3, as DNA: TGTGCCAGCAGCCCCGGGACAGGGGGTAACGAGCAGTACTTC.

This chain uses TRBV7-2 with TRBJ2-1, with 7 positions matching TRBD2. The length of the CDR3 is 18 residues. Germline V gives CDR1 SGHTA, CDR2 FQGNSA. V lost 0 bases to trimming and J lost 2 bases; unmatched junction nucleotides: 10. CDR3 DNA: TGTGCCAGCAGCTTAGCGGAGGTAGCGGGCCACCCCTACAATGAGCAGTTCTTC. This codes for CASSLAEVAGHPYNEQFF.

V and J are TRBV6-6 and TRBJ2-2, with TRBD2 matching 9 bases. CDR3 length: 15 residues. Germline CDR1 MNHNY, CDR2 SVGAGI (reference sequence). J lost 6 bases, V lost 8 bases, and 10 bases had no gene match. The chain's CDR3 is CASWEGLALAGELFF. CDR3 DNA: TGTGCCAGCTGGGAGGGACTAGCCTTGGCCGGGGAGCTGTTTTTT.